This T cell receptor (beta chain) was recorded in a study of shared clonotypes between healthy human individuals. Notes on the study in general: It was observed that approximately 5% of naive CD4 clonotypes were shared across a handful of donors. Larger estimated richness was generally recorded for naive subsets relative to memory subsets.

This clone was counted only a few times. Its antigen is as yet unknown. Profiling relied on immunoSEQ multiplex PCR, and the TCRdb table lists in-frame clones only, not all of them. This sample has about 2.4 million clones; roughly 92% occur once, and the top ten carry more than 0.12%. CDR1 and CDR2 (germline): MDHEN, SYDVKM. V was clipped by 3 bases and J by 8 bases, with 10 bases between them. CDR3 length equals 12 residues. V and J are TRBV28 and TRBJ1-2; tentatively, D is TRBD1 (5 bases). This receptor was taken from a man younger than 35 in good health. Sequenced input: naive CD4+ T cells sorted from blood. Subset defined: CD45RA+ positively selected. The CDR3 protein is CASSFPGQGYTF. The CDR3 DNA follows: TGTGCCAGCAGTTTCCCAGGGCAAGGCTACACCTTC.